This TCR beta chain came from a study of Tregs in tolerant kidney transplant recipients. Study-wide results and caveats: Antigen-driven expansion was suggested because donor-specific Tregs expanded more than all Tregs in tolerant patients.

The J segment lost 11 bases and the V segment lost 5 bases, leaving 14 bases of the junction unmatched. The CDR3 extends over 14 amino acids. CDR1 MNHEY and CDR2 SMNVEV come from the germline V gene (reference sequence). Clones were sequenced by immunoSEQ multiplex PCR, and TCRdb holds only the in-frame ones, with some missing. Of tens of thousands of clones listed, roughly 80% are singletons. As for this clone: Its specificity is not known.

Mixed chimerism was transient after nonmyeloablative marrow transplants from related graft donors. Unstimulated regulatory T cells (CD4+CD25+CD127-), CD4+CD25- non-regulatory cells, CD4 and CD8 cells were FACS-sorted from thawed PBMCs. The chain combines TRBV27 with TRBJ1-1; 7 nucleotides align to TRBD1. The sample in question was CD8+ T cells from blood (PBMCs), obtained 6 months after the transplant. The TCR originated in a human patient who received a combined kidney and bone marrow transplant. Some T cells may have originated in the graft donor. The CDR3 loop reads CASSPFTGAAGAFF. DNA of the CDR3: TGTGCCAGCAGTCCATTTACAGGGGCCGCAGGGGCTTTCTTT.